The present T cell receptor beta chain was sequenced within a study of T-cell reconstitution after alpha-beta-depleted transplantation in children. Preparation of the TCRbeta library involved a method that used unique molecular identifiers. One entry per CDR3 protein results from TCRdb running MiXCR on the PCR reads. Here the sample spans fewer than 550,000 distinct CDR3 sequences, roughly 15% being singletons. The study's findings and limits: There were reportedly several hundred expanded graft clones from which alpha-beta T cells came about two months after transplant.

The V end lost 10 bases, the J end lost 3 bases, and 15 bases lay between the germline ends. The germline V gene encodes CDR1 ENHRY and CDR2 SYGVKD. The CDR3 runs 13 residues. On this clonotype: As yet, its antigen is unknown.

The chain employs TRBV10-3 and TRBJ1-1, with a weak D call TRBD1 (5 bases). Specimen: PBMCs, mostly from graft donor cells, collected 360 days after TCRalphabeta/CD19-depleted stem cell transplant. The receptor was isolated from a boy in the first two years of life who had a stem cell transplant for Wiskott-Aldrich syndrome, so the T cells may come from the graft donor. DNA of the CDR3: TGTGCCACCAAAGGGGATCAATACACTGAAGCTTTCTTT. Translation: CATKGDQYTEAFF.